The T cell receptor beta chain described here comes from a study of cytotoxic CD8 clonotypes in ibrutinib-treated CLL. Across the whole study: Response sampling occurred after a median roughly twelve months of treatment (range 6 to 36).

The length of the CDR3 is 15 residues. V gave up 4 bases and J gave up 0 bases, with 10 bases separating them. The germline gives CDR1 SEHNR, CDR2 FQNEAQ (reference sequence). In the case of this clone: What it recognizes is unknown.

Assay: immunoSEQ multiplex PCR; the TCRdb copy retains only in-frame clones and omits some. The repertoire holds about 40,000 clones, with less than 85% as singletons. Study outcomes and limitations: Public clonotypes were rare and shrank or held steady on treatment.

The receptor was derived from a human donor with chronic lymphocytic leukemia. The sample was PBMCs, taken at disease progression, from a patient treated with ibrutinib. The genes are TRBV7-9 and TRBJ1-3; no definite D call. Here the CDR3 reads CASSSGWGSGNTIYF. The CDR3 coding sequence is TGTGCCAGCAGCTCCGGCTGGGGCTCTGGAAACACCATATATTTT. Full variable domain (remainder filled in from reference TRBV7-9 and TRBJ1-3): DTGVSQNPRHKITKRGQNVTFRCDPISEHNRLYWYRQTLGQGPEFLTYFQNEAQLEKSRLLSDRFSAERPKGSFSTLEIQRTEQGDSAMYLCASSSGWGSGNTIYFGEGSWLTVV.